This T cell receptor (beta chain) was retrieved from a study of shared clonotypes between healthy human individuals. TCRdb's table, derived via immunoSEQ multiplex PCR, lists solely in-frame clones and lacks some. This sample yields over a million clones, of which 95% to 99% are seen a single time; about 0.4% belongs to the top ten. CDR3 length: 14 residues. Germline V CDR1 and CDR2: SGHVS, FQNEAQ. V lost 6 bases to trimming and J lost 4 bases; unmatched junction nucleotides: 4. The TCR was taken from a man aged 30 to 39 in good health. The chain has TRBV7-8 and TRBJ2-1; 9 bases are a match to TRBD2. The material sequenced was naive CD4+ T cells sorted from blood. The subset is: CD45RA+ positively selected. In DNA form, the CDR3 reads TGTGCCAGCAGGGCTAGCGGGGCTTACAATGAGCAGTTCTTC. As protein: CASRASGAYNEQFF.